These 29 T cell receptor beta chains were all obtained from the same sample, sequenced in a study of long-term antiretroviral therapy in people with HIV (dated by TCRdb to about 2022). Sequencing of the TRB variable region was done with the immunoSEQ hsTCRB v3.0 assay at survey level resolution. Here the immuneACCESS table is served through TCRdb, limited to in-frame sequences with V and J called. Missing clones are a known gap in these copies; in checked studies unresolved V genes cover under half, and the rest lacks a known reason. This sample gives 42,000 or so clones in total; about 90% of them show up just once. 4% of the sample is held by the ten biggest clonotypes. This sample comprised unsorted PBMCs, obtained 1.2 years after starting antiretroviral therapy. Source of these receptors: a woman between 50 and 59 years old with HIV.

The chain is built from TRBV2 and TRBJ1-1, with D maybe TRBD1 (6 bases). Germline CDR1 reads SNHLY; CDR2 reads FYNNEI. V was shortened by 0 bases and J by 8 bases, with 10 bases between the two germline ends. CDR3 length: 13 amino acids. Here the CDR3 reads CASSEAGGQEAFF. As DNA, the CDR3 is TGTGCCAGCAGTGAAGCTGGGGGACAAGAAGCTTTCTTT.

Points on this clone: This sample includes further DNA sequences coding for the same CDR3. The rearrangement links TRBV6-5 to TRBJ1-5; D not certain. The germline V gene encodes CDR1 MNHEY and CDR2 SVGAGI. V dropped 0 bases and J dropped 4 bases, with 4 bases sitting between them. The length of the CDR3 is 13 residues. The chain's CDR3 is CASSYSQNQPQHF. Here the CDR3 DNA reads TGTGCCAGCAGTTACTCTCAAAATCAGCCCCAGCATTTT.

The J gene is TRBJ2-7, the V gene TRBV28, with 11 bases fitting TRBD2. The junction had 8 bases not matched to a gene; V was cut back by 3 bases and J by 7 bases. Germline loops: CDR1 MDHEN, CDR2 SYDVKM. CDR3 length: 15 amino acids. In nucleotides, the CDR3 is TGTGCCAGCAGTTTGGCTAGCGGGGGGCGGTTGGAGCAGTACTTC. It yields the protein CASSLASGGRLEQYF.

The CDR3 DNA reads as TGTGCCAGTAGTGTGACAGGGGAAACTAATGAAAAACTGTTTTTT. The encoded protein is CASSVTGETNEKLFF. This chain uses TRBV19 with TRBJ1-4, with TRBD1 matching over 8 bases. V lost 5 bases to trimming and J lost 1 base; unmatched junction nucleotides: 3. The CDR3 runs to 15 residues. Germline loops: CDR1 LNHDA, CDR2 SQIVND (reference sequence). The complete variable domain, with remaining parts taken from reference TRBV19 and TRBJ1-4, reads DGGITQSPKYLFRKEGQNVTLSCEQNLNHDAMYWYRQDPGQGLRLIYYSQIVNDFQKGDIAEGYSVSREKKESFPLTVTSAQKNPTAFYLCASSVTGETNEKLFFGSGTQLSVL.

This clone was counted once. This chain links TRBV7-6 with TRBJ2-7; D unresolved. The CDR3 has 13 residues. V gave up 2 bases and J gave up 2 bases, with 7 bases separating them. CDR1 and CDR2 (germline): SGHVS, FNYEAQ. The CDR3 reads CASSLRATYEQYF. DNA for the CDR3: TGTGCCAGCAGCTTAAGGGCAACCTACGAGCAGTACTTC.

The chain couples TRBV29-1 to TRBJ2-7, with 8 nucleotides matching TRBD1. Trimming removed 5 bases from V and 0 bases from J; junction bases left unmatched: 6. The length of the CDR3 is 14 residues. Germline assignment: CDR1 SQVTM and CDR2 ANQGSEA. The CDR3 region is CSVLGQGSSYEQYF. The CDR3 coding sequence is TGCAGCGTTCTAGGACAGGGAAGCTCCTACGAGCAGTACTTC.

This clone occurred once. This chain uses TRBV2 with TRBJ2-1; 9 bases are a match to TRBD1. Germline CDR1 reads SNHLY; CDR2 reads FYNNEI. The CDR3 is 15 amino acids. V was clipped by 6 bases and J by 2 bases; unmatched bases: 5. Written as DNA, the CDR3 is TGTGCCAGCAGGGTAGGGACAGGGACCTACAATGAGCAGTTCTTC. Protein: CASRVGTGTYNEQFF. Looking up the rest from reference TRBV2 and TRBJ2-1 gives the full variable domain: EPEVTQTPSHQVTQMGQEVILRCVPISNHLYFYWYRQILGQKVEFLVSFYNNEISEKSEIFDDQFSVERPDGSNFTLKIRSTKLEDSAMYFCASRVGTGTYNEQFFGPGTRLTVL.

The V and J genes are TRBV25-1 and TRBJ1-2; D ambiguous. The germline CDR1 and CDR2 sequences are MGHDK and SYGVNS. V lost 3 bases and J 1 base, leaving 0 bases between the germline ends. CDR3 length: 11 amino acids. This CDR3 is CASSDNYGYTF. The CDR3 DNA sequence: TGTGCCAGCAGTGATAACTATGGCTACACCTTC.

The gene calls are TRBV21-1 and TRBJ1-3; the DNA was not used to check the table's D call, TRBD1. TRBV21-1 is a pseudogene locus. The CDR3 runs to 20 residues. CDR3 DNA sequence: TGTGCCAGCAGCAACCCAGTTCGAAGAGAGGACAGGGGGCATGGAAACACCATATATTTT. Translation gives CASSNPVRREDRGHGNTIYF.

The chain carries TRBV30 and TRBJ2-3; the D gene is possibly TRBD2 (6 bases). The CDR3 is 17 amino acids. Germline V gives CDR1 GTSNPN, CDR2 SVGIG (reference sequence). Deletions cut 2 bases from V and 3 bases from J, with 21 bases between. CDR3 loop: CAWSSRGTPLVTDTQYF. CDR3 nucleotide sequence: TGTGCCTGGAGTTCACGTGGGACTCCCTTAGTGACAGATACGCAGTATTTT.

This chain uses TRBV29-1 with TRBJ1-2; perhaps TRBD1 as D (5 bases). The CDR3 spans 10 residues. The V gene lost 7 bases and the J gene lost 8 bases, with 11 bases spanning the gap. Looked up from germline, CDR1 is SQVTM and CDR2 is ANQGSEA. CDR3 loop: CSGGENGYTF. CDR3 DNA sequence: TGCAGCGGAGGGGAAAACGGCTACACCTTC.

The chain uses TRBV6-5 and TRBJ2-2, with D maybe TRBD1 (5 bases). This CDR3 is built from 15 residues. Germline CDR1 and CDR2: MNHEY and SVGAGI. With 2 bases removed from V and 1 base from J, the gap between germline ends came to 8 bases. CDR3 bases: TGTGCCAGCAGTTACGACAGATTGAACACCGGGGAGCTGTTTTTT. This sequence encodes CASSYDRLNTGELFF.

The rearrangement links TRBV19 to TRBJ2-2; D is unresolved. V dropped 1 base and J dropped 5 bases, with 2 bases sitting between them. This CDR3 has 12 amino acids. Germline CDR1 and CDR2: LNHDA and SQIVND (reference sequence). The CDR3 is CASSIGTGELFF. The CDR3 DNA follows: TGTGCCAGTAGTATAGGGACCGGGGAGCTGTTTTTT.

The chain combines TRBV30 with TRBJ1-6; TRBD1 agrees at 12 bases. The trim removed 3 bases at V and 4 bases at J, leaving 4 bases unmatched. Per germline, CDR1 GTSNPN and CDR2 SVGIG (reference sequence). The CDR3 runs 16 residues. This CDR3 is CAWRGDRGLYNSPLHF. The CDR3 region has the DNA TGTGCCTGGAGAGGGGACAGGGGGCTTTATAATTCACCCCTCCACTTT.

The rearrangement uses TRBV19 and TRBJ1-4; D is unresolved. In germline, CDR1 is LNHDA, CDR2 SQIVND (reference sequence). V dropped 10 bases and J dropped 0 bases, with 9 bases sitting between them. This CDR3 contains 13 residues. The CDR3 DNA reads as TGTGCCACTGGACCGGCAACTAATGAAAAACTGTTTTTT. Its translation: CATGPATNEKLFF.

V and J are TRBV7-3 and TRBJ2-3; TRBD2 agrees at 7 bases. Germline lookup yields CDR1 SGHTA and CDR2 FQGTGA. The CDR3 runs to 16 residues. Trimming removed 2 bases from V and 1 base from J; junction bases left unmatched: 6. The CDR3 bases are TGTGCCAGCAGCTTATTGGGCGGGGGAGGCACAGATACGCAGTATTTT. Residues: CASSLLGGGGTDTQYF.

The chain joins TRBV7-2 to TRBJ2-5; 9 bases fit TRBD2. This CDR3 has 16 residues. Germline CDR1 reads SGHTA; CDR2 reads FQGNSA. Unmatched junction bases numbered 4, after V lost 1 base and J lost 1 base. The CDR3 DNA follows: TGTGCCAGCAGCTTAGTAAAACTAGCGGGCCAAGAGACCCAGTACTTC. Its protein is CASSLVKLAGQETQYF. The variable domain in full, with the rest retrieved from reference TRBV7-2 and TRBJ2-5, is GAGVSQSPSNKVTEKGKDVELRCDPISGHTALYWYRQSLGQGLEFLIYFQGNSAPDKSGLPSDRFSAERTGGSVSTLTIQRTQQEDSAVYLCASSLVKLAGQETQYFGPGTRLLVL.

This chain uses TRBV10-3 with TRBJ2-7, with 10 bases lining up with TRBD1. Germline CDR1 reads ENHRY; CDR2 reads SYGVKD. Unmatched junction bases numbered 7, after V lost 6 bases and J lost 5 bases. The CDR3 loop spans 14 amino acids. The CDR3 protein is CAISPGQGFDEQYF. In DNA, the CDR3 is TGTGCCATCAGCCCGGGACAGGGGTTCGACGAGCAGTACTTC.

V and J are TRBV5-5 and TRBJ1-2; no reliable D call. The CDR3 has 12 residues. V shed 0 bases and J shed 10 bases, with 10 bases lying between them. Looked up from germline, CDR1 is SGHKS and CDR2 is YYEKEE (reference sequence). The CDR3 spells CASSLAQKFYTF. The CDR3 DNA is TGTGCCAGCAGCTTGGCACAGAAGTTCTACACCTTC.

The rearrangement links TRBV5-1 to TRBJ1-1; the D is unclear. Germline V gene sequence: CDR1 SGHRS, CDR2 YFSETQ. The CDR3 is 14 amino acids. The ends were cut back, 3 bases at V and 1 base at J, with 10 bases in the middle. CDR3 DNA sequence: TGCGCCAGCAGCTCCCTTCGGAGGAACACTGAAGCTTTCTTT. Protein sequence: CASSSLRRNTEAFF.

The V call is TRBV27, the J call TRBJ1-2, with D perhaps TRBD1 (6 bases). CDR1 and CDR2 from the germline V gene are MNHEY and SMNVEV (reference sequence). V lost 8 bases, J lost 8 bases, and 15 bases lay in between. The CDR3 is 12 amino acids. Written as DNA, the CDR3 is TGTGCCAGCGGCCTAACAGGGAGGGGCTACACCTTC. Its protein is CASGLTGRGYTF.

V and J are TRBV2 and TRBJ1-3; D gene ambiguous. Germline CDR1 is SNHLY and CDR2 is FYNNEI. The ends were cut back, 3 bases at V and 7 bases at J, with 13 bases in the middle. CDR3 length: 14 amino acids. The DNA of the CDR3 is TGTGCCAGCAGTGATGAGTTGGCCGGGAACACCATATATTTT. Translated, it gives CASSDELAGNTIYF.

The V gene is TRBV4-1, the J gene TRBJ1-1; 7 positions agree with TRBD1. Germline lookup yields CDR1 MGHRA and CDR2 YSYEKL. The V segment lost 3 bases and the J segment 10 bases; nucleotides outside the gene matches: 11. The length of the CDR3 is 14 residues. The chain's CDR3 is CASSQPGDSEVAFF. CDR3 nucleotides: TGCGCCAGCAGCCAGCCAGGGGACAGTGAGGTAGCTTTCTTT.

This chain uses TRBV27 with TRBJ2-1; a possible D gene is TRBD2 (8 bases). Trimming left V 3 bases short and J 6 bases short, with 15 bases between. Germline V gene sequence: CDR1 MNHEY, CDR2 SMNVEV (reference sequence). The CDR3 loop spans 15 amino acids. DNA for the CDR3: TGTGCCAGCAGTTTGGAGGGGGCGGGGGGCAATGAGCAGTTCTTC. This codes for CASSLEGAGGNEQFF.

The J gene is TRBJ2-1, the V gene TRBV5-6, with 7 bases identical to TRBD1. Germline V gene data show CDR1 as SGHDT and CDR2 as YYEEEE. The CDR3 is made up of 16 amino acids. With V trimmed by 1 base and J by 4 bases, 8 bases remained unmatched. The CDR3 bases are TGTGCCAGCAGCTTGAGGGTCGGGACAGTATACAATGAGCAGTTCTTC. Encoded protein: CASSLRVGTVYNEQFF.

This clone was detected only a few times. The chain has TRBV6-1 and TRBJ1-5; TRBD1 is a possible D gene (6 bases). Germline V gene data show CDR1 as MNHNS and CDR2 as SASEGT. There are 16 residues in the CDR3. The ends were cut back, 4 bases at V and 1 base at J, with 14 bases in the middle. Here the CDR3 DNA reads TGTGCCAGCAGTGGCCAGGGGAGGGGAAGCAATCAGCCCCAGCATTTT. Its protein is CASSGQGRGSNQPQHF.

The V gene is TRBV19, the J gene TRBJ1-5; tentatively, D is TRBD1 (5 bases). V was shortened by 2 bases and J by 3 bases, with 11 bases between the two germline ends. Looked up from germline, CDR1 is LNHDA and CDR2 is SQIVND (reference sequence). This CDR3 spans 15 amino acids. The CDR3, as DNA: TGTGCCAGTAGTATATCTGCGGGGCTCAATCAGCCCCAGCATTTT. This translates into CASSISAGLNQPQHF.

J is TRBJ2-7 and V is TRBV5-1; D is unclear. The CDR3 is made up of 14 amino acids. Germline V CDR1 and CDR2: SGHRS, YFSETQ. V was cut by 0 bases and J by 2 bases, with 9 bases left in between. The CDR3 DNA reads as TGCGCCAGCAGCTTGGAGAGTGGTCCCTACGAGCAGTACTTC. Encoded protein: CASSLESGPYEQYF.

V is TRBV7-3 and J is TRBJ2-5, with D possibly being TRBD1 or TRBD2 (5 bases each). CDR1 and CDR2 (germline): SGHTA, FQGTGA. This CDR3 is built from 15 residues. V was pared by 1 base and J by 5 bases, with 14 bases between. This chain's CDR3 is CASSLNPGPEETQYF. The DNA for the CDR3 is TGTGCCAGCAGCTTAAACCCGGGACCCGAGGAGACCCAGTACTTC.